This T cell receptor (beta chain) appears in the sequencing data of a study of CDR3 diversity in severe acne. V lost 2 bases, J lost 4 bases, and 14 bases lay in between. Germline V lookup: CDR1 LGHDT, CDR2 YNNKEL (reference sequence). The CDR3 consists of 15 residues. One entry per CDR3 protein, called by TCRdb with MiXCR from the PCR reads. The profile shows around 91,000 distinct CDR3 sequences, around 49% of them singletons. For this clonotype: As the CDR3 is not closed by the conserved phenylalanine or tryptophan, this likely results from a read error.

This sequence joins TRBV3-1 and TRBJ1-2; D gene uncertain. This TCR was recovered from a male donor in good health, without acne. The sample taken for sequencing was blood. As DNA, the CDR3 is TGTGCCAGCAGCCAACGGACTTCGGGAGCCTATGGCTACACCCTC. Protein product: CASSQRTSGAYGYTL.